This TCR beta chain was retrieved from a study of regulatory T cells in long-lasting Graves disease. This clonotype was observed at least ten times. This CDR3 has 12 residues. Per the germline V gene, CDR1 is SGHAT and CDR2 is FQNNGV. J was trimmed by 10 bases and V by 6 bases; bases with no gene match: 6. Time point denoted: newly diagnosed GD, antithyroid drugs for less than 3 months. PBMC-derived RNA was used for the TCR library. Researchers made TCR beta libraries by using iRepertoire HTBI primers and running Arm-PCR on CDR3 regions. TCRdb itself ran the multiplex PCR reads through MiXCR, one entry per CDR3 protein. The sample has a few hundred thousand distinct CDR3 sequences, roughly 17% seen once. Another study also made use of these data, one on T cells in Graves' hyperthyroidism and ophthalmopathy. That work adds: These patients, aged 18 to 65, had recently diagnosed hyperthyroidism lasting under 2 months.

The receptor comes from a young woman with Graves disease. The chain uses TRBV11-2 and TRBJ1-1, with 9 nucleotides matching TRBD1. Material: peripheral blood mononuclear cells (PBMCs), obtained at new diagnosis, from a patient treated with antithyroid drugs. CDR3 protein: CASRGQGSVAFF. For the CDR3, the DNA is TGTGCCAGCAGAGGACAGGGGAGCGTAGCTTTCTTT.